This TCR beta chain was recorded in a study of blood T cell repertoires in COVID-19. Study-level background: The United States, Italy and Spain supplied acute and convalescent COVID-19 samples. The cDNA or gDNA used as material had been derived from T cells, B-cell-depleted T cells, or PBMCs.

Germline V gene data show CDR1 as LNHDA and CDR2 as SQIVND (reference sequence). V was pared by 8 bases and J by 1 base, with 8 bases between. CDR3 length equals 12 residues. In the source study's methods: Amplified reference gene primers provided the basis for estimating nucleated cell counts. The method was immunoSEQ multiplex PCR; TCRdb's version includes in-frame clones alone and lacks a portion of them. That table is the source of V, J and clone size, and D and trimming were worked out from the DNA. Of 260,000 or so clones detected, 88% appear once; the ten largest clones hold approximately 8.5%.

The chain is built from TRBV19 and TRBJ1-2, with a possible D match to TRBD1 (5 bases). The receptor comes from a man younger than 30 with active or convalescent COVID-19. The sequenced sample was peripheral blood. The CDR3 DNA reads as TGTGCCAGTTACAGGCTTAACTATGGCTACACCTTC. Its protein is CASYRLNYGYTF.